This T cell receptor beta chain comes out of a study of T cells in women clearing cervical HPV infection (dated by TCRdb to the late 2010s). In terms of the full investigation: The cases were 20 to 30 women with histologically confirmed HPV16-related CIN3 or worse, and 2 of those women had invasive cancers. Since only a few of the women had HLA typing available, the possibility that HLA type was acting as a confounder could not be ruled out. The parent cohort enrolled roughly 9,300 women aged 18 or older in Guanacaste, Costa Rica, in about 1992 to 1994 and followed the women for about 7 years. This exploratory proof-of-principle case-control study, nested within the Guanacaste HPV Natural History Study in Costa Rica, compared TCR repertoires among women with different cervical HPV16 outcomes. Median age was approximately 30 years in cases versus just over 37 in controls, and baseline characteristics did not differ significantly. Controls were 25 or so women whose single incident HPV16 infection cleared within 12 months without precancer or cancer developing. Case blood was taken at the visit when the lesion was first identified, whereas control blood was taken when infection was no longer detected. Five blinded duplicates per group were added as quality controls, so that 60 or so samples were obtained: 50 or so participants and approximately 10 replicates. For cases, the median interval between lesion detection and blood sampling was about 140 days, with an interquartile range of roughly 85 to 200 days. Cases and controls were matched on year of sample collection and on age within five years. General conclusions and limits of the study: Random forest classifiers that combined richness and V gene abundances separated cases from controls with an estimated AUC of 0.8 to 0.85. The cross-sectional design could not show whether associations preceded infection or resulted from it; effector/memory subsets and HPV-specific T cells were not isolated. CIN3+ cases had significantly higher TCR repertoire richness than controls across sequencing depths, but evenness did not differ between the groups. Because the number of T cells in each sample was unknown, differences in richness could reflect differing T-cell content rather than repertoire biology. Lower TRBV6-7 relative abundance was observed in cases than in controls (approximately 0.1% versus 0.16%; Bonferroni P = 0.0008).

The immunoSEQ assay used multiplex PCR to amplify TCR beta CDR3 regions from an average of roughly 1,200 ng of genomic DNA per sample. To correct primer bias, the assay used a complete synthetic TCR repertoire to set an amplification baseline. The amplicons were sequenced on the Illumina platform. Under the source paper's analysis protocol: Sequences were error-corrected by clustering with frequency ratios and a modified nearest-neighbor algorithm, then analyzed in the immunoSEQ Analyzer with IMGT gene definitions. At each rarefaction depth, TCR richness and evenness were averaged across 20 rarefaction repeats, and any sample with fewer sequences than the depth was left out. Wilcoxon rank sum tests with FDR correction were used to compare V, D and J gene relative abundances between the groups. An intraclass correlation of about 96% for TCR richness and an average of about 82% across 66 gene segments were obtained from the blinded duplicates. TCRdb obtained this table from immuneACCESS and retained in-frame rearrangements with V and J assigned. These tables miss some clones; where compared with another copy, unresolved V genes account for less than half of the shortfall, and the remainder is unexplained. The DNA was the basis for D and trimming; V, J and clone size are from that table. The sample's records list 31,000 or so clones. The top ten constitute 3.5% to 4.5% of the sample.

Every participant had a single incident cervical HPV16 infection, and women with prevalent HPV16 infections were excluded. Cervical HPV DNA was detected with MY09/MY11 PCR, and genotyping was done by dot-blot hybridization. Around 15 mL of heparinized blood was centrifuged, after which the buffy coat was aliquoted, frozen at -30 degrees C, and then stored at -80 degrees C. QIAGEN kits were used to extract genomic DNA from buffy coat specimens. In regard to this clone: Its antigen target is currently unknown. The CDR3 end falls 3 residues outside the read, so it is completed with the germline J gene.

V sheds 3 bases and J sheds 7 bases, leaving 12 bases between their ends. From cysteine to phenylalanine, the CDR3 is 13 amino acids long. The CDR3 was read in part: 30 bases, with the frame set at base 1. CDR1 and CDR2, looked up from the germline V gene (reference sequence), are DFQATT and SNEGSKA. This sequence originates from a woman aged 18-69 years with a cervical HPV16 infection that either progressed to CIN3+ or cleared (not recorded which). The chain is encoded by TRBV20-1 joined to TRBJ2-2; confidence is insufficient to name the D gene. The material sequenced was blood buffy coat. For the CDR3, the sequence is CSASLRSGGELFF. Incomplete CDR3 DNA: TGCAGTGCTAGTCTTAGGTCGGGCGGGGAG.